This is a list of T cell receptor beta chains from one sample in a study of cytomegalovirus exposure and HLA in healthy donors. Using immunoSEQ multiplex PCR, the repertoire was profiled, and TCRdb retains in-frame clones only, with some absent. The table lists fewer than 250,000 clones, under 80% of them singletons. Sequencing was done on a sample of PBMCs. These receptors were taken from a man under 40 in good health and CMV-seropositive. The CDR3 runs from the conserved cysteine through the conserved F or W. Fields, in order: J gene, clone size, CDR3 length, D gene, V gene, CDR3 DNA, CDR3 protein. The D gene is left open where the match is weak. Some rows mark clone size as missing; the rest say once, few, many or name a class of expanded clone.

>TRBJ2-2|-|17|-|TRBV2
TGTGCCAGCACTAAGGAACAGCTTATCTCAGGGACCGGGGAGCTGTTTTTT
CASTKEQLISGTGELFF
>TRBJ1-2|few|13|-|TRBV19
TGTGCCAGTAGTATACAGGGAGGTCATGGCTACACCTTC
CASSIQGGHGYTF
>TRBJ1-5|-|14|TRBD1|TRBV6-6
TGTGCCAGCAGCCCGACAGGGTCCAATCAGCCCCAGCATTTT
CASSPTGSNQPQHF
>TRBJ2-7|-|13|TRBD1|TRBV7-3
TGTGCCAGCAGCAAGGACAGGGGCCACGAGCAGTACTTC
CASSKDRGHEQYF
>TRBJ2-7|-|13|TRBD1|TRBV19
TGTGCCAGTTGTGGGACAGGGACCTACGAGCAGTACTTC
CASCGTGTYEQYF
>TRBJ1-6|few|14|-|TRBV27
TGTGCCAGCAGTTTAAGGGGGGGCAATTCACCCCTCCACTTT
CASSLRGGNSPLHF
>TRBJ2-7|-|13|TRBD1|TRBV27
TGTGCCAGCAGCTGGGACAGGGGGCCCGAGCAGTACTTC
CASSWDRGPEQYF
>TRBJ2-4|-|17|TRBD1|TRBV19
TGTGCCAGTACGCCCAGACGAGGGGGCGAAGACAAAAACATTCAGTACTTC
CASTPRRGGEDKNIQYF
>TRBJ2-1|once|18|TRBD2|TRBV7-3
TGTGCCAGCAGCTTAACAGCGGGACTAGCGGGATCCTACAATGAGCAGTTCTTC
CASSLTAGLAGSYNEQFF
>TRBJ2-5|-|17|TRBD2|TRBV7-2
TGTGCCAGCAGCCCCTCTGGGGGGCGGGGGGCAGGGGAGACCCAGTACTTC
CASSPSGGRGAGETQYF
>TRBJ2-7|-|15|TRBD1|TRBV11-2
TGTGCCAGCAGCCAACTCAGGGGGTATTACTACGAGCAGTACTTC
CASSQLRGYYYEQYF
>TRBJ1-1|-|13|-|TRBV6-1
TGTGCCAGCAGTGAACGGGTTAACACTGAAGCTTTCTTT
CASSERVNTEAFF
>TRBJ2-1|-|13|-|TRBV30
TGTGCCTCTACAGGGAGCTCCTACAATGAGCAGTTCTTC
CASTGSSYNEQFF
>TRBJ1-4|few|14|-|TRBV18
TGTGCCAGCTCACCGAGGCGGGATAATGAAAAACTGTTTTTT
CASSPRRDNEKLFF
>TRBJ2-7|-|16|-|TRBV5-4
TGTGCCAGCACCAAGGATACAGGGCCAAGCTCCTACGAGCAGTACTTC
CASTKDTGPSSYEQYF
>TRBJ1-1|-|15|-|TRBV2
TGTGCCAGCAGGGTGGGGCAGGTCATGAACACTGAAGCTTTCTTT
CASRVGQVMNTEAFF
>TRBJ2-1|-|13|-|TRBV7-2
TGTGCCAGCAGTTCTACTAGGGCTAGTGAGCAGTTCTTC
CASSSTRASEQFF
>TRBJ1-3|-|15|TRBD1|TRBV18
TGTGCCAGCTCACCAGGGACAGGGGGAAGAAACACCATATATTTT
CASSPGTGGRNTIYF
>TRBJ1-1|-|13|-|TRBV10-3
TGTGCCATCAGTGGCACAGGGAACACTGAAGCTTTCTTT
CAISGTGNTEAFF
>TRBJ2-1|-|13|TRBD2|TRBV6-1
TGTGCCAGCAGTGAAACAGTCCAGCGGGATCAGTTCTTC
CASSETVQRDQFF
>TRBJ2-7|-|16|TRBD2|TRBV18
TGTGCCAGCTCACCACCGTCGGGGGGTCAAAGCTACGAGCAGTACTTC
CASSPPSGGQSYEQYF
>TRBJ2-3|-|16|TRBD2|TRBV25-1
TGTGCCAGCAGTGCCGGGACTAGCGATTTCACAGATACGCAGTATTTT
CASSAGTSDFTDTQYF
>TRBJ1-2|-|13|TRBD1|TRBV28
TGTGCCAGCAGTCGCGACAGGGGTCGGCGCTACACCTTC
CASSRDRGRRYTF
>TRBJ2-7|once|18|TRBD2|TRBV4-3
TGCGCCAGCAGCCAAGAGGCCGCTATGGCGGGAGGGCACTACGAGCAGTACTTC
CASSQEAAMAGGHYEQYF
>TRBJ2-5|-|14|-|TRBV5-4
TGTGCCAGCAGCTTGGACCAGTTCCAAGAGACCCAGTACTTC
CASSLDQFQETQYF
>TRBJ2-2|-|16|TRBD1|TRBV7-2
TGTGCCAGCAGCCAAATGGGACAGGTGAACACCGGGGAGCTGTTTTTT
CASSQMGQVNTGELFF
>TRBJ1-2|few|14|-|TRBV4-1
TGCGCCAGCAGCCAAGGGACAGCAAACTATGGCTACACCTTC
CASSQGTANYGYTF
>TRBJ1-2|-|16|TRBD1|TRBV5-4
TGTGCCAGCAGCTTGGCCCCGGGACAGGGGGTCTATGGCTACACCTTC
CASSLAPGQGVYGYTF
>TRBJ2-1|few|13|TRBD2|TRBV2
TGTGCCAGCAGTGAACGACTAGCCCGAGAGCAGTTCTTC
CASSERLAREQFF
>TRBJ2-7|-|14|TRBD1|TRBV5-6
TGTGCCAGCAGCTTGGGACAGGGGGCGCGAGAGCAGTACTTC
CASSLGQGAREQYF
>TRBJ2-1|-|12|-|TRBV13
TGTGCCAGCAGCTTAACCAGTAATGAGCAGTTCTTC
CASSLTSNEQFF
>TRBJ2-1|-|18|TRBD2|TRBV7-8
TGTGCCAGCAGCTCCCAGGGTGCTAGCGGGAACTCCTACAATGAGCAGTTCTTC
CASSSQGASGNSYNEQFF
>TRBJ2-7|few|11|-|TRBV20-1
TGCAGTGCTAGATCGGGGTTCGAGCAGTACTTC
CSARSGFEQYF
>TRBJ2-6|-|15|TRBD1|TRBV9
TGTGCCAGCAGTATAGGGGGCGCTGGGGCCAACGTCCTGACTTTC
CASSIGGAGANVLTF
>TRBJ2-5|once|18|TRBD1|TRBV28
TGTGCCAGCAGTCAGGACAGGAGAGGGACCCAGTACCAAGAGACCCAGTACTTC
CASSQDRRGTQYQETQYF
>TRBJ1-1|-|14|-|TRBV18
TGTGCCAGCTCACCACCGGGGGCGGACACTGAAGCTTTCTTT
CASSPPGADTEAFF
>TRBJ1-4|-|16|-|TRBV27
TGTGCCAGCAGTTTATCCCCGGCCTCAGGGTCTGAAAAACTGTTTTTT
CASSLSPASGSEKLFF
>TRBJ2-3|-|15|TRBD2|TRBV18
TGTGCCAGCTCGAGACTAGCGGGGGACGCAGATACGCAGTATTTT
CASSRLAGDADTQYF
>TRBJ1-5|-|14|-|TRBV6-5
TGTGCCAGCAGTCCTGGACAGAACAATCAGCCCCAGCATTTT
CASSPGQNNQPQHF
>TRBJ1-1|-|16|TRBD1|TRBV27
TGTGCCAGCAGTTTGCGACCCAGGGGGCCTGGCACTGAAGCTTTCTTT
CASSLRPRGPGTEAFF
>TRBJ2-1|-|13|-|TRBV9
TGTGCCAGCAGCGATGGCCCCTACAATGAGCAGTTCTTC
CASSDGPYNEQFF
>TRBJ2-5|-|14|TRBD2|TRBV7-9
TGTGCCAGCAGCGAGAATGCGGGGGAAGAGACCCAGTACTTC
CASSENAGEETQYF
>TRBJ2-3|-|15|TRBD1|TRBV7-2
TGTGCCAGCAGCGAAGGGACAGGGGGCCTAGATACGCAGTATTTT
CASSEGTGGLDTQYF
>TRBJ2-7|few|12|TRBD1|TRBV29-1
TGCAGCGTCCGGGGACAGATCGACGAGCAGTACTTC
CSVRGQIDEQYF
>TRBJ2-1|-|14|-|TRBV19
TGTGCCAGTAGTCTCCCGGACACTTACAATGAGCAGTTCTTC
CASSLPDTYNEQFF
>TRBJ2-3|-|15|TRBD2|TRBV6-5
TGTGCCAGCAGTCCCGGACTAGCGGGGCCGGATACGCAGTATTTT
CASSPGLAGPDTQYF
>TRBJ1-1|few|15|-|TRBV5-4
TGTGCCAGCAGCGTCGGTGGGGCAGGGGACACTGAAGCTTTCTTT
CASSVGGAGDTEAFF
>TRBJ2-1|-|13|TRBD1|TRBV11-3
TGTGCCAGCAGCAATTACAGGGGAAATGAGCAGTTCTTC
CASSNYRGNEQFF
>TRBJ1-4|-|14|TRBD1|TRBV2
TGTGCCAGCACCCTAGACAGGGGAGATGAAAAACTGTTTTTT
CASTLDRGDEKLFF
>TRBJ2-1|-|14|-|TRBV7-3
TGTGCCAGCAGCTTCGGGGTCCCCAGGGGTGAGCAGTTCTTC
CASSFGVPRGEQFF
>TRBJ1-2|-|16|TRBD1|TRBV19
TGTGCCAGTAGTAAGGACCGGACAGGGGGTAACTATGGCTACACCTTC
CASSKDRTGGNYGYTF
>TRBJ1-3|-|13|TRBD1|TRBV7-2
TGTGCCAGCAGAACGACAGGGGAAAACACCATATATTTT
CASRTTGENTIYF
>TRBJ2-7|-|13|-|TRBV30
TGTGCCTGGAGGGCGGGCCCCCCCTACGAGCAGTACTTC
CAWRAGPPYEQYF